The clone carrying this T cell receptor (beta chain) was seen a few times. Its antigen is unidentified. TCRdb's table, derived via immunoSEQ multiplex PCR, lists solely in-frame clones and lacks some. The sample yields some 130,000 clones, roughly 90% seen once. Every patient had mismatch repair deficiency by PCR or immunohistochemistry. The TCR-sequenced patients were a few responders to pembrolizumab. The data derive from a study of PD-1 blockade in mismatch repair-deficient tumors. As for the study in general: Patients had over 10 mismatch repair-deficient cancer types, all previously treated and progressing.

Study-level points and caveats: Tumor-resident clones, often undetectable pretreatment in blood, expanded then contracted after pembrolizumab.

The CDR3 has 17 amino acids. Trimming left V 3 bases short and J 2 bases short, with 19 bases between. CDR1 and CDR2 (germline): SGHRS, YFSETQ. The chain links TRBV5-1 to TRBJ2-3; maybe TRBD1 (6 bases). The specimen comprised peripheral blood, sampled about 17 months after starting pembrolizumab. The receptor comes from an adult with mismatch repair-deficient cancer. CDR3 region: CASSYPQDRPSTDTQYF. The CDR3 nucleotides are TGCGCCAGCAGCTATCCCCAGGACAGACCCTCCACAGATACGCAGTATTTT.